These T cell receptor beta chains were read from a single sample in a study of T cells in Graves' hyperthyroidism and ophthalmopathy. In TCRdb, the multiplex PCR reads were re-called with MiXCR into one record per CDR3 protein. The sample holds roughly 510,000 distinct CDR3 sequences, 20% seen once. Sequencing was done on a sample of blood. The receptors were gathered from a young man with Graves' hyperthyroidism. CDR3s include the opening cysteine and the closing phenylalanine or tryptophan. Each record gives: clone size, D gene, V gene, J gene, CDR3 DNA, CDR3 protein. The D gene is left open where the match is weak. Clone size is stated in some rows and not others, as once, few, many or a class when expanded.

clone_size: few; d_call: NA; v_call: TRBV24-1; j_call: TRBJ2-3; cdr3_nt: TGTGCCACCAGTCAAGGGGCAGGTCCCACAGATACGCAGTATTTT; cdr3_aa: CATSQGAGPTDTQYF
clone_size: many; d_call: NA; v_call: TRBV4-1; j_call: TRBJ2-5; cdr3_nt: TGCGCCAGCAGCCAAGATTGGAGACCATCGGAGGAGACCCAGTACTTC; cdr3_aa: CASSQDWRPSEETQYF
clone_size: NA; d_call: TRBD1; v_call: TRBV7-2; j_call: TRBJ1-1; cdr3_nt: TGTGCCAGCAGCTTAGCCCTCACAGGGGGCACTGAAGCTTTCTTT; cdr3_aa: CASSLALTGGTEAFF
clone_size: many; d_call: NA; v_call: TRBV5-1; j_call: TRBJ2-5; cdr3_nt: TGCGCCAGCAGGGCAGGCGCAGAGACCCAGTACTTC; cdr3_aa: CASRAGAETQYF
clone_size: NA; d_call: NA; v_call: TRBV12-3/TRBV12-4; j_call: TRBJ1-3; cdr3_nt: TGTGCCAGCACCCTAGCGTGGACAAATACTCCTACTGGAAACACCATATATTTT; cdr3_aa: CASTLAWTNTPTGNTIYF
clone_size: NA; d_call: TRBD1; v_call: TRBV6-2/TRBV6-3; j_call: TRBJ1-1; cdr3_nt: TGTGCCAGCAGTTTACTTGGACAGGGGAACACTGAAGCTTTCTTT; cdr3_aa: CASSLLGQGNTEAFF
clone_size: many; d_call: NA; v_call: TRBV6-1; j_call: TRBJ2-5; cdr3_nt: TGTGCCAGTGGTTTCAGGAAAGAGACCCAGTACTTC; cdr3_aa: CASGFRKETQYF
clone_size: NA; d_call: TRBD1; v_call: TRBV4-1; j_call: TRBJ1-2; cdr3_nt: TGCGCCAGCAGCCCGGACAAGGGGGCTTATGCCTACACCTTC; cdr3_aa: CASSPDKGAYAYTF
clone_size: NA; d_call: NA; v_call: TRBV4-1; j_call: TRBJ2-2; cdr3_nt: TGCGCCAGCAGCCAAGGACAGGCCGGCACCGGGGAGCTGTTTTTT; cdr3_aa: CASSQGQAGTGELFF
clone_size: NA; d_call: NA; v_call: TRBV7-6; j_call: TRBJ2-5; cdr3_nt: TGTGCCAGCAGCCCCTCGAGGGTAGGAGAGACCCAGTACTTC; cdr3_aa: CASSPSRVGETQYF
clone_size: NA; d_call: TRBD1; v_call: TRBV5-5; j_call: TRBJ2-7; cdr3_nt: TGTGCCAGCAGCCCCACTGGACAGGGGTTCTACGAGCAGTACTTC; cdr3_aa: CASSPTGQGFYEQYF
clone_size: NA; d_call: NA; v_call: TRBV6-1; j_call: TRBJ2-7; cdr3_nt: TGTGCCAGCAGGCCGTTGATTCAGGTCCACGAGCAGTACTTC; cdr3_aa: CASRPLIQVHEQYF
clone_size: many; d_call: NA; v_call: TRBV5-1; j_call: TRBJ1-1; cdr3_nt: TGCGCCAGCAGCACCCAGTTGAACACTGAAGCTTTCTTT; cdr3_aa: CASSTQLNTEAFF
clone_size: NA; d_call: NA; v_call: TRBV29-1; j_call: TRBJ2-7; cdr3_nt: TGCAGCGTTGAAGATAGCGTGACCTACGAGCAGTACTTC; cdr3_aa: CSVEDSVTYEQYF
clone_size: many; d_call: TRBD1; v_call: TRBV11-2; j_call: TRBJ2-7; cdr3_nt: TGTGCCAGCAGCTTAGGGCAGGGGGCAAACTACGAGCAGTACTTC; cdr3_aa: CASSLGQGANYEQYF
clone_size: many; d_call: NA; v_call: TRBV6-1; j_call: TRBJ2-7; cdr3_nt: TGTGCCAGCAGTGAACCGGTGACAGTCTTCTCCTACGAGCAGTACTTC; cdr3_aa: CASSEPVTVFSYEQYF
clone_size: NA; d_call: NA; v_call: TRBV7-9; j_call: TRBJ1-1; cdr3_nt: TGTGCCAGCAGCTTAGTAAGAGGGAACACTGACGCTTTCTTT; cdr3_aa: CASSLVRGNTDAFF
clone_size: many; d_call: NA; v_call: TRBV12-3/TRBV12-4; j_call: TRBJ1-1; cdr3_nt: TGTGCCAGCAGTTCCCGAAGGGCCGGGAAGGACACTGAAGCTTTCTTT; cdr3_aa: CASSSRRAGKDTEAFF
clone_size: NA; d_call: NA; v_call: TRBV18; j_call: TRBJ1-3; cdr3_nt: TGTGCCAGCTCACCTTCCCAGGGAAACTCTGGAAACACCATATATTTT; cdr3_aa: CASSPSQGNSGNTIYF
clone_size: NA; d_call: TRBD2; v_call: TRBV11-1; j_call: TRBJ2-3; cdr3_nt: TGTGCCAGCAGCTCCCTGGATTTAGCGGGGGGGCATTTAGATACGCAGTATTTT; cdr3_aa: CASSSLDLAGGHLDTQYF
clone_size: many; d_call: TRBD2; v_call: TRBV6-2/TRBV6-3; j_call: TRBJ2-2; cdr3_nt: TGTGCCAGCAGTACCGGGACTAGCGATAACTTCGCGAACACCGGGGAGCTGTTTTTT; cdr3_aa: CASSTGTSDNFANTGELFF
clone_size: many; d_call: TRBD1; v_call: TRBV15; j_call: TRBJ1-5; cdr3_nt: TGTGCCACCGGGACAGGGGGCATAAGCAATCAGCCCCAGCATTTT; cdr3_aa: CATGTGGISNQPQHF
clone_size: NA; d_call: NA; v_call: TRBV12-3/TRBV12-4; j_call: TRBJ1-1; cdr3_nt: TGTGCCAGCACCTCTGGGGACGTGAACACTGAAGCTTTCTTT; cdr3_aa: CASTSGDVNTEAFF
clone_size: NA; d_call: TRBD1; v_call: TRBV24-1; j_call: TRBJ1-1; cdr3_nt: TGTGCCTCCCTACGGGACAGGGGTTGCGGGTGGGACACTGAAGCTTTCTTT; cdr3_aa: CASLRDRGCGWDTEAFF
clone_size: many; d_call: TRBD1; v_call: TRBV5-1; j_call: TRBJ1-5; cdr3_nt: TGCGCCAGCAGCTTAGGGACAGGGGGCATGGAAAATCAGCCCCAGCATTTT; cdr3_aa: CASSLGTGGMENQPQHF
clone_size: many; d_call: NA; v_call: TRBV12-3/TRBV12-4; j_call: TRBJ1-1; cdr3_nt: TGTGCCAGCAGTTTCGGAAGTGAAGCTTTCTTT; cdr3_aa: CASSFGSEAFF
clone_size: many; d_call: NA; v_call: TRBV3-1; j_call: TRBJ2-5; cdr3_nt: TGTGCCAGCAGCCATGCCCTCGAGACCCAGTACTTC; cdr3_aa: CASSHALETQYF
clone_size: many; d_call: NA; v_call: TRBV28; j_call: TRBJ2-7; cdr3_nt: TGTGCCAGCAGCCCCGGGAGTTTGGGGAGTAAAGAGCAGTACTTC; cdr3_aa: CASSPGSLGSKEQYF
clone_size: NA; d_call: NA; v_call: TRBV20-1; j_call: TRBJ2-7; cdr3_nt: TGCAGTGCTAGCCCTAGCGCGTGGCACGAGCAGTACTTC; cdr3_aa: CSASPSAWHEQYF
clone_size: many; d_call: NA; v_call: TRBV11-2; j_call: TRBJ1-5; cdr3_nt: TGTGCCAGCAGCTTAGACGGGCAAAACGGGCAGCCCCAGCATTTT; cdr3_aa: CASSLDGQNGQPQHF
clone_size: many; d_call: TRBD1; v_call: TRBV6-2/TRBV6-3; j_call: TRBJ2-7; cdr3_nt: TGTGCCAGCACCCCCACCGGGACAGCCTTCTACGAGCAGTACTTC; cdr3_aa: CASTPTGTAFYEQYF
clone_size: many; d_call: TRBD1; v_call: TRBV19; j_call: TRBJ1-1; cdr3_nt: TGTGCCGCTGGGACAGGGAAGACTGAAGCTTTCTTT; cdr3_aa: CAAGTGKTEAFF
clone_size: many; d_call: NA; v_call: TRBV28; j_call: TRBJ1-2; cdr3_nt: TGTGCCAGCAGCCCATCTGGGACTGTCTATGGCTACACCTTC; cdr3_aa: CASSPSGTVYGYTF
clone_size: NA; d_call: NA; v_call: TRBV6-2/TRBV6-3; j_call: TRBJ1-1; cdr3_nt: TGTGCCAGCAGTTACTGGGGGACCACTGAAGCTTTCTTT; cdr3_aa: CASSYWGTTEAFF
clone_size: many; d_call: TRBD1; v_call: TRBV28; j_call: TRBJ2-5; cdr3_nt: TGTGCCAGCAGTCCGGGGACAGGGGGGGAGACCCAGTACTTC; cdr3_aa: CASSPGTGGETQYF
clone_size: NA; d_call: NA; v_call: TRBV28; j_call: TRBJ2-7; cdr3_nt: TGTGCCAGCAGACCCCGGGGGACGGGGGCCGACGAGCAGTACTTC; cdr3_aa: CASRPRGTGADEQYF
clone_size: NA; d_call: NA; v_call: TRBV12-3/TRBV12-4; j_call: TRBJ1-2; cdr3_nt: TGTGCCAGCAGTTACCTGACAAAGGTTGGTGGCTACACCTTC; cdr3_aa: CASSYLTKVGGYTF
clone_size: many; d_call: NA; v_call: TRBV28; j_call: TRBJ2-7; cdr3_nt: TGTGCCACCCTATTCTTCGGGGGGCGCGAGCAGTACTTC; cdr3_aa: CATLFFGGREQYF
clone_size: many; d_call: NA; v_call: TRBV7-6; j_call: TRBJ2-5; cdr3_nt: TGTGCCAGCAGCTTAGTAATCGGGTACTCGCATATGGAGACCCAGTACTTC; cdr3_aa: CASSLVIGYSHMETQYF
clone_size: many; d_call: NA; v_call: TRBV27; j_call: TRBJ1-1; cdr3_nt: TGTGCCAGCAGTTTTCAGGGTTCAAACACTGAAGCTTTCTTT; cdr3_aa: CASSFQGSNTEAFF